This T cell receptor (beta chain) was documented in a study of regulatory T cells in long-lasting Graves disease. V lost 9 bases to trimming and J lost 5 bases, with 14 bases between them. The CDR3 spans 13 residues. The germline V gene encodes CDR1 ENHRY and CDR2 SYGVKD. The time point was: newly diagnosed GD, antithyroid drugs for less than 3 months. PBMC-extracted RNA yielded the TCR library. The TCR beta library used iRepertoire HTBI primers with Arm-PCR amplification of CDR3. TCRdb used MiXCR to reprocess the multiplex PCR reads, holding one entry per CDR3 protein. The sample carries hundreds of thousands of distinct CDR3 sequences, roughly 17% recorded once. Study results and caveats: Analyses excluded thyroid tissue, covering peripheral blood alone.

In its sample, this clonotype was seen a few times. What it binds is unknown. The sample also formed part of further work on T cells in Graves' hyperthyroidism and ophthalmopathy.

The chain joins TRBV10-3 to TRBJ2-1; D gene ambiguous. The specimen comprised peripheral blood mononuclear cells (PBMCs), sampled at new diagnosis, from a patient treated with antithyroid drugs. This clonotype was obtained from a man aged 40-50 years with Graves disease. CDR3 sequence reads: CAISPGSNNEQFF. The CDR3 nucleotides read TGTGCCATTAGTCCGGGTAGCAACAATGAGCAGTTCTTC.